The 3 T cell receptor beta chains in this list originate from one sample, sequenced in a study of identical twins. TCRdb processed the 5' RACE reads anew with MiXCR; each CDR3 protein has one entry. The sample records 600,000 to 800,000 distinct CDR3 sequences, less than 25% being singletons. These sequences were also reported in another study, on T cells expressing NK-cell markers.

Sequencing was carried out using PBMCs. These receptors all stem from a young woman in good health.

This clonotype was observed at least ten times. V is TRBV12-3 or TRBV12-4 and J is TRBJ1-1, with TRBD1 matching 7 bases. The V and J ends lost 6 bases and 2 bases, in that order; junction bases with no gene match: 6. The CDR3 sequence is 14 residues long. The CDR3 region has the DNA TGTGCCAGCAGCCGACAGGGCGTAAACACTGAAGCTTTCTTT. Its protein is CASSRQGVNTEAFF.

This clonotype was found many times. The chain carries TRBV27 and TRBJ2-1; 7 nucleotides agree with TRBD2. J gave up 1 base and V 2 bases, and 5 bases lay outside the gene matches. The germline V gene has CDR1 MNHEY and CDR2 SMNVEV (reference sequence). This CDR3 has 16 residues. CDR3 DNA sequence: TGTGCCAGCAGTTTAAGCCTAGCGGTATCCTACAATGAGCAGTTCTTC. As protein: CASSLSLAVSYNEQFF.

This clonotype showed up just once. As DNA, the CDR3 is TGTGCCAGCAGCGGAGCTACAGGGAACTATGGCTACACCTTC. Amino acids: CASSGATGNYGYTF. The chain couples TRBV11-2 to TRBJ1-2; TRBD1 is a possible D gene (6 bases). Germline CDR1 SGHAT, CDR2 FQNNGV. V lost 5 bases and J 2 bases, leaving 12 bases between the germline ends. This CDR3 spans 14 amino acids. The full variable domain, its missing parts supplied by reference TRBV11-2 and TRBJ1-2, is EAGVAQSPRYKIIEKRQSVAFWCNPISGHATLYWYQQILGQGPKLLIQFQNNGVVDDSQLPKDRFSAERLKGVDSTLKIQPAKLEDSAVYLCASSGATGNYGYTFGSGTRLTVV.